The present T cell receptor (beta chain) was sequenced within a study of T cell clusters in autoimmune cytopenias. Study in general: The mean age of healthy donor controls was roughly 55 years, the median about 58 years. The median distinct TRB clonotype count was about 2,400 per sample, from a median approximately 51,000 reads.

TRB was amplified from about 270 ng of peripheral blood genomic DNA per sample. The CDR3 totals 13 residues. In germline, CDR1 is KGHSH, CDR2 LQKENI. Multiplex touch-down PCR amplified TRB using TRB-A and TRB-B pools in one tube. TCRdb re-called the multiplex PCR reads; every CDR3 protein appears as one record, without DNA. The table counts thousands of distinct CDR3 sequences; around a quarter lies in the top ten. This sample also appeared in a second study, on T cell repertoires in aging, cancer and after chemotherapy. This second report adds: Age-matched healthy donors had significantly more diverse, less clonal blood TCR repertoires than untreated cancer patients. Across the chemotherapy interval, each cancer cohort showed higher median generation probability, suggesting thymic rebound.

V usage is TRBV18 and J usage is TRBJ2-5. Sequencing input: peripheral blood. This TCR was sampled from a human donor in good health. This CDR3 is CASSPLGLETQYF.